The 22 T cell receptor beta chains listed next were all sequenced from one sample in a study of T-cell reconstitution after alpha-beta-depleted transplantation in children. Preparation of the TCRbeta library was carried out with unique molecular identifiers. TCRdb reprocessed the PCR reads via MiXCR and lists one record per CDR3 protein. The table shows about 230,000 distinct CDR3 sequences, with 7.5% to 10% occurring only once. Sequenced material: PBMCs from the stem cell graft donor, taken from the stem cell graft. The source of these receptors is a human donor who donated a stem cell graft to a child with SCID.

The CDR3 loop reads CASSLSRGSEKLFF. For the CDR3, the DNA is TGTGCCAGCAGCTTAAGTCGGGGGAGTGAAAAACTGTTTTTT. V and J are TRBV5-5 and TRBJ1-4, with a tentative D call TRBD1 (5 bases). Per germline, CDR1 SGHKS and CDR2 YYEKEE (reference sequence). The CDR3 totals 14 residues. V was trimmed by 2 bases and J by 7 bases, leaving 12 bases between them.

In its sample, this clonotype was seen many times. The V call is TRBV28, the J call TRBJ2-7, with TRBD1 as a possible D gene (6 bases). CDR1 and CDR2 from the germline V gene are MDHEN and SYDVKM. V lost 6 bases to trimming and J lost 2 bases, with 14 bases between them. The CDR3 has 14 amino acids. The CDR3 region is CASRDQDRTYEQYF. CDR3 nucleotides: TGTGCCAGCAGGGACCAGGACAGAACCTACGAGCAGTACTTC.

This clonotype was counted at least ten times. V gene TRBV7-2 combines with J gene TRBJ1-5; D perhaps matches TRBD1 (5 bases). The CDR3 spans 14 residues. The V end was cut by 5 bases, the J end by 7 bases, with 15 bases between. Looked up from germline, CDR1 is SGHTA and CDR2 is FQGNSA. In nucleotides, the CDR3 is TGTGCCAGCAGCCTCGTTATGGGGGGACAGCCCCAGCATTTT. This codes for CASSLVMGGQPQHF.

This clonotype was seen many times. The chain links TRBV7-9 to TRBJ1-1, with a tentative D call TRBD1 (5 bases). Germline V gene sequence: CDR1 SEHNR, CDR2 FQNEAQ (reference sequence). The CDR3 loop spans 13 amino acids. V lost 8 bases and J lost 0, with 10 bases in between. Written as DNA, the CDR3 is TGTGCCAGCGACCGACAGATGAACACTGAAGCTTTCTTT. It encodes CASDRQMNTEAFF.

A word on this clonotype: This sequence may be a read error, since a much larger clone differs from it by one base. This chain's CDR3 is CSANRRQGYGDTF. For the CDR3, the DNA is TGCAGTGCTAACAGGCGGCAGGGCTATGGCGACACCTTC. V and J are TRBV20-1 and TRBJ1-2, with D perhaps matching TRBD1 (5 bases). This CDR3 is 13 amino acids long. CDR1 and CDR2 (germline): DFQATT, SNEGSKA (reference sequence).

This clonotype was seen ten or more times. The chain carries TRBV20-1 and TRBJ2-7; D unclear. Germline CDR1 DFQATT, CDR2 SNEGSKA (reference sequence). The length of the CDR3 is 12 residues. Deletions cut 3 bases from V and 0 bases from J, with 6 bases between. CDR3 residues: CSASPSSYEQYF. The DNA of the CDR3 is TGCAGTGCTAGCCCCAGCTCCTACGAGCAGTACTTC.

In this sample, this clonotype turned up a few times. The rearrangement uses TRBV12-3 or TRBV12-4 and TRBJ2-7, with 8 nucleotides matching TRBD2. V lost 1 base to trimming and J lost 0 bases; unmatched junction nucleotides: 8. This CDR3 is 17 amino acids long. The CDR3 region is CASSLGRGGMPSYEQYF. CDR3 DNA: TGTGCCAGCAGTTTAGGCCGCGGGGGGATGCCCTCCTACGAGCAGTACTTC.

This clonotype was seen at least ten times. This sequence joins TRBV3-1 and TRBJ2-1; no clear D. The CDR3 is 15 amino acids. The V end lost 2 bases, the J end lost 2 bases, and 10 bases lay between the germline ends. CDR1 and CDR2 from the germline V gene are LGHDT and YNNKEL (reference sequence). For the CDR3, the DNA is TGTGCCAGCAGCCAACCTTCAGGAACCTACAATGAGCAGTTCTTC. It encodes CASSQPSGTYNEQFF.

The genes are TRBV28 and TRBJ2-3; D unresolved. Germline loops: CDR1 MDHEN, CDR2 SYDVKM. V lost 10 bases to trimming and J lost 5 bases, with 19 bases between them. This CDR3 is built from 14 residues. CDR3 nucleotides: TGTGCCATGGGCCCCCGGCTCCTCCGAGATACGCAGTATTTT. Protein sequence: CAMGPRLLRDTQYF.

Many counts were recorded for this clonotype. The genes are TRBV2 and TRBJ1-1; D is uncertain. The CDR3 covers 14 residues. Trimming removed 7 bases at V and 1 base at J, with 13 bases between. CDR1 is SNHLY and CDR2 is FYNNEI in the germline V gene. The CDR3 sequence is CASKELRWNTEAFF. In DNA form, the CDR3 reads TGTGCCAGCAAGGAGCTTCGGTGGAACACTGAAGCTTTCTTT.

At least ten counts were recorded for this clonotype. V usage is TRBV7-3 and J usage is TRBJ2-3, with D perhaps TRBD2 (7 bases). V lost 1 base and J 1 base, leaving 15 bases between the germline ends. Germline V lookup: CDR1 SGHTA, CDR2 FQGTGA. The CDR3 covers 17 residues. In nucleotides, the CDR3 is TGTGCCAGCAGCTTAAAAAGGGGCGGGGGCGGCACAGATACGCAGTATTTT. Amino acids: CASSLKRGGGGTDTQYF.

This clonotype was counted at least ten times. Written as DNA, the CDR3 is TGCGCCAGCAGCCGGGACAGAGGGGATGGCTACACCTTC. Translation gives CASSRDRGDGYTF. The chain has TRBV5-1 and TRBJ1-2; TRBD1 aligns across 7 bases. V lost 4 bases to trimming and J lost 6 bases; unmatched junction nucleotides: 6. The CDR3 covers 13 residues. Per germline, CDR1 SGHRS and CDR2 YFSETQ.

This clonotype came up many times. The genes are TRBV7-6 and TRBJ2-2, with D possibly TRBD2 on 6 matching bases. CDR3 length equals 17 residues. Trimming left V 1 base short and J 5 bases short, with 17 bases between. CDR1 and CDR2 (germline): SGHVS, FNYEAQ. CDR3 sequence (DNA): TGTGCCAGCAGCTTAGGCGGGGATACTAGAAAAACCGGGGAGCTGTTTTTT. Amino acid sequence: CASSLGGDTRKTGELFF.

The rearrangement uses TRBV2 and TRBJ2-2; maybe TRBD1 (6 bases). In germline, CDR1 is SNHLY, CDR2 FYNNEI. The CDR3 is 11 amino acids. V dropped 8 bases and J dropped 6 bases, with 7 bases sitting between them. The CDR3 is CASRQAGELFF. DNA of the CDR3: TGTGCCAGCCGACAGGCCGGGGAGCTGTTTTTT.

This clonotype appeared many times. The gene calls are TRBV5-1 and TRBJ2-7; 7 positions match TRBD2. CDR1 and CDR2 (germline): SGHRS, YFSETQ. CDR3 size: 16 residues. V dropped 0 bases and J dropped 3; count of bases not matched to a gene: 9. The DNA for the CDR3 is TGCGCCAGCAGCTTGGGTATTCAGGCGGGGGACTACGAGCAGTACTTC. Amino acids: CASSLGIQAGDYEQYF.

At least ten counts were recorded for this clonotype. The V gene is TRBV5-5, the J gene TRBJ2-1, with 8 bases lining up with TRBD2. Germline assignment: CDR1 SGHKS and CDR2 YYEKEE (reference sequence). Trimming removed 3 bases from V and 5 bases from J; junction bases left unmatched: 7. The length of the CDR3 is 15 residues. The CDR3 region has the DNA TGTGCCAGCAGCTCTCCTCGGCGGGGGGACAATGAGCAGTTCTTC. Residues: CASSSPRRGDNEQFF.

Note on this clonotype: This may stem from a read error, because a much larger clone lies one nucleotide away. CDR3 amino acids: CASSRARTGNQPQHF. Here the CDR3 DNA reads TGTGCCAGCAGCCGTGCCAGGACAGGAAATCAGCCCCAGCATTTT. This chain connects TRBV5-6 to TRBJ1-5; 7 nucleotides agree with TRBD1. The V gene end was trimmed by 4 bases and the J gene end by 4 bases; junction bases not matched to a gene: 8. This CDR3 comprises 15 residues. Germline V lookup: CDR1 SGHDT, CDR2 YYEEEE.

This clonotype was counted many times. The rearrangement joins TRBV20-1 to TRBJ2-5; TRBD2 aligns across 8 bases. The CDR3 covers 14 residues. The germline gives CDR1 DFQATT, CDR2 SNEGSKA (reference sequence). Trimming cost V 6 bases and J 5 bases; bases outside gene matches: 11. CDR3 in DNA: TGCAGTGCCCCCAGGGGACTAGTGCGCGAGACCCAGTACTTC. Amino acids: CSAPRGLVRETQYF.

In this sample, this clonotype turned up many times. The genes are TRBV24-1 and TRBJ2-2; D might be TRBD2 (5 bases). The V gene lost 8 bases and the J gene lost 6 bases, with 12 bases spanning the gap. The CDR3 totals 13 residues. The V gene's germline CDR1 is KGHDR and CDR2 SFDVKD. The CDR3 protein is CATTGNGAGELFF. The CDR3 DNA follows: TGTGCCACCACGGGAAACGGAGCCGGGGAGCTGTTTTTT.

This clonotype came up a few times. J is TRBJ2-3 and V is TRBV5-1, with D possibly TRBD1 on 5 matching bases. The germline V gene has CDR1 SGHRS and CDR2 YFSETQ. The germline V and J ends were trimmed by 0 bases and 6 bases, with 17 bases remaining between them. This CDR3 contains 16 residues. CDR3 sequence: CASSLAMPGAGDTQYF. The CDR3 region has the DNA TGCGCCAGCAGCTTGGCGATGCCGGGCGCAGGGGATACGCAGTATTTT.

This chain connects TRBV25-1 to TRBJ2-1, with 12 bases aligning to TRBD2. The CDR3 consists of 18 residues. Germline V lookup: CDR1 MGHDK, CDR2 SYGVNS. With 6 bases clipped from V and 7 bases from J, the junction kept 16 bases outside the gene matches. In DNA form, the CDR3 reads TGTGCCAGCAGCGTTACGGGACTAGCGGGTCAACGGAGGAATGAGCAGTTCTTC. This sequence encodes CASSVTGLAGQRRNEQFF.

This clonotype was seen at least ten times. The chain has TRBV12-3 or TRBV12-4 and TRBJ1-1, with D perhaps TRBD1 (5 bases). V dropped 2 bases and J dropped 3 bases, with 13 bases sitting between them. There are 15 residues in the CDR3. The CDR3 spells CASSLPGRADTEAFF. The CDR3 DNA reads TGTGCCAGCAGTTTACCGGGCAGGGCGGACACTGAAGCTTTCTTT.